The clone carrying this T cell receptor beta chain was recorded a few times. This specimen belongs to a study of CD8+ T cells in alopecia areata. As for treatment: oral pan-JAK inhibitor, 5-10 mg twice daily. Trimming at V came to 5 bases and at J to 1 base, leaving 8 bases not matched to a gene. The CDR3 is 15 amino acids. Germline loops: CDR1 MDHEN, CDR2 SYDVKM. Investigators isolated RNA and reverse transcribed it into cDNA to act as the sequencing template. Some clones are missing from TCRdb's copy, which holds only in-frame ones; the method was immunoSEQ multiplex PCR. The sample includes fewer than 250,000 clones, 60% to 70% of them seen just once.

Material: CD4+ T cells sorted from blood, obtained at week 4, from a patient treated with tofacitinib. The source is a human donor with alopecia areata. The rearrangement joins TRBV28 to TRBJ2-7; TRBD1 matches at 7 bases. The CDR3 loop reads CASSQGGAMSYEQYF. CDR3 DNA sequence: TGTGCCAGCAGTCAAGGGGGCGCGATGTCCTACGAGCAGTACTTC.